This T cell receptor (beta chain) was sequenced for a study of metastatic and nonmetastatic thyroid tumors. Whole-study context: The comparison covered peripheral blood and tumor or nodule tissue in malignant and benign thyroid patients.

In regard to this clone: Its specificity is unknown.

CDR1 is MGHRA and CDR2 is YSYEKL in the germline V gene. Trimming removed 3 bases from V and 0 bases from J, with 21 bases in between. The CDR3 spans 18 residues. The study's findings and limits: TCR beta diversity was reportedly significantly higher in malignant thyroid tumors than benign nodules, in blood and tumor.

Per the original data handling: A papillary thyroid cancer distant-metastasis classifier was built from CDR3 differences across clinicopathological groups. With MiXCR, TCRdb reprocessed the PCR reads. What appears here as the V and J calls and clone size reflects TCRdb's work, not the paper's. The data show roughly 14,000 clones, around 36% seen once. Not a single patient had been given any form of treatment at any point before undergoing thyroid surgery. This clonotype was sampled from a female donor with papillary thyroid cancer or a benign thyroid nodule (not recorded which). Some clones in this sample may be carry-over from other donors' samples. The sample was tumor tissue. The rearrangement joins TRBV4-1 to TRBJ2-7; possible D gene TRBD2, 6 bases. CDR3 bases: TGCGCCAGCAGCCAGAGTTCAATCTGGACTATCAGCTCCTACGAGCAGTACTTC. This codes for CASSQSSIWTISSYEQYF.